The 13 T cell receptor beta chains reported below all come from one sample, sequenced in a study of siplizumab effects on memory and regulatory T cells (dated by TCRdb to about 2019). Libraries were built with the immunoSEQ multiplex PCR assay. What TCRdb holds here is the immuneACCESS table cut down to in-frame rearrangements. Part of the clones is not present; checked against another copy, under half of the missing clones reflect an unresolved V gene, and the others are unexplained. A total of some 100,000 clones appear in this sample, roughly 92% of them only once. The top ten clonotypes cover under 0.7% of the sample. Sequencing used Tregs sorted from blood. These receptors all come from a human donor in good health.

This clone showed up just once. This rearrangement joins TRBV6-5 to TRBJ2-3; 11 nucleotides match TRBD2. V shed 6 bases and J 7 bases; nucleotides not matched to a gene: 9. The CDR3 length is 15 residues. Germline CDR1 MNHEY, CDR2 SVGAGI. CDR3 loop: CASRPLAGEVNTQYF. The CDR3, as DNA: TGTGCCAGCAGGCCACTAGCGGGAGAGGTGAATACGCAGTATTTT.

This chain links TRBV11-2 with TRBJ1-1, with a tentative D call TRBD1 (5 bases). The CDR3 is made up of 13 amino acids. Trimming left V 5 bases short and J 8 bases short, with 15 bases between. Germline V CDR1 and CDR2: SGHAT, FQNNGV. CDR3 in amino acids: CASSLGRQTEAFF. Written as DNA, the CDR3 is TGTGCCAGCAGCCTAGGGAGACAGACCGAAGCTTTCTTT.

V usage is TRBV6-1 and J usage is TRBJ2-7; no clear D. Germline assignment: CDR1 MNHNS and CDR2 SASEGT. This CDR3 spans 14 amino acids. The V and J ends lost 1 base and 4 bases respectively, with 11 bases between them. The CDR3 spells CASSEGLAEYEQYF. The CDR3 nucleotides read TGTGCCAGCAGTGAAGGATTAGCTGAATACGAGCAGTACTTC.

CDR3 residues: CASTGAGVYGYTF. In DNA, the CDR3 is TGTGCCAGCACTGGGGCGGGGGTCTATGGCTACACCTTC. This chain joins TRBV6-6 and TRBJ1-2; a possible D gene is TRBD1 (5 bases). CDR1 is MNHNY and CDR2 is SVGAGI in the germline V gene (reference sequence). Trimming shortened V by 7 bases and J by 4 bases, and 13 bases separated the two germline ends. The CDR3 contains 13 residues.

The chain links TRBV27 to TRBJ1-2, with TRBD1 matching over 8 bases. This CDR3 has 13 amino acids. Germline CDR1 and CDR2: MNHEY and SMNVEV (reference sequence). The trim removed 5 bases at V and 2 bases at J, leaving 1 base unmatched. The CDR3, as DNA: TGTGCCAGCAGTCGGACAGGGAACTATGGCTACACCTTC. It specifies CASSRTGNYGYTF.

The CDR3 protein is CASSKLTRSSSYNEQFF. In nucleotides, the CDR3 is TGTGCCAGCAGCAAACTGACCCGGTCTAGCTCCTACAATGAGCAGTTCTTC. This chain links TRBV5-4 with TRBJ2-1; D not certain. Germline V gives CDR1 SGHNT, CDR2 YYREEE (reference sequence). Trimming removed 4 bases from V and 0 bases from J, with 17 bases in between. CDR3 length equals 17 residues.

The rearrangement joins TRBV6-6 to TRBJ1-4; TRBD1 might be the D (5 bases). Germline V gene sequence: CDR1 MNHNY, CDR2 SVGAGI (reference sequence). The CDR3 runs 15 residues. Trimming left V 6 bases short and J 4 bases short, with 15 bases between. CDR3 sequence reads: CASRPRTTDNEKLFF. The CDR3 DNA follows: TGTGCCAGCAGACCCCGGACAACCGATAATGAAAAACTGTTTTTT.

The chain recombines TRBV4-1 with TRBJ2-3, with 7 positions matching TRBD1. In germline, CDR1 is MGHRA, CDR2 YSYEKL. The CDR3 has 17 residues. The ends lost 0 bases at V and 0 bases at J; junction bases unmatched: 6. Here the CDR3 DNA reads TGCGCCAGCAGCCAAGACCTAGGACAGGCGAGCACAGATACGCAGTATTTT. It codes for CASSQDLGQASTDTQYF.

The chain couples TRBV5-1 to TRBJ2-5, with D possibly matching TRBD1 (5 bases). V was shortened by 4 bases and J by 1 base, with 14 bases between the two germline ends. CDR1 is SGHRS, CDR2 YFSETQ, per germline. This CDR3 region has 15 residues. The CDR3 coding sequence is TGCGCCAGCAGCCAAACCCAGGGTCGCCAAGAGACCCAGTACTTC. It encodes CASSQTQGRQETQYF.

This chain connects TRBV7-9 to TRBJ2-1; the match to TRBD2 covers 13 bases. This CDR3 has 17 residues. Germline V gene sequence: CDR1 SEHNR, CDR2 FQNEAQ (reference sequence). The ends lost 7 bases at V and 4 bases at J; junction bases unmatched: 10. The CDR3 sequence is CASTSSSGLAGYNEQFF. The CDR3 nucleotides are TGTGCCAGCACCAGCTCGTCGGGACTAGCGGGGTACAATGAGCAGTTCTTC.

V is TRBV19 and J is TRBJ2-1, with D tentatively TRBD1 or TRBD2 (5 bases each). The CDR3 sequence is 14 residues long. The V gene's germline CDR1 is LNHDA and CDR2 SQIVND (reference sequence). The CDR3 bases are TGTGCTTGTAAGTTAGGTGGGAGAGGGGATGAGCAGTTCTTC. This codes for CACKLGGRGDEQFF. Variable domain in full (rest from reference TRBV19 and TRBJ2-1): DGGITQSPKYLFRKEGQNVTLSCEQNLNHDAMYWYRQDPGQGLRLIYYSQIVNDFQKGDIAEGYSVSREKKESFPLTVTSAQKNPTAFYLCACKLGGRGDEQFFGPGTRLTVL.

The gene calls are TRBV27 and TRBJ1-2, with no clear D. V lost 5 bases and J lost 5, with 30 bases in between. Germline V gene lookup returns CDR1 MNHEY and CDR2 SMNVEV (reference sequence). The CDR3 totals 19 residues. CDR3 protein: CASSPYSLPAPGRVYGYTF. DNA for the CDR3: TGTGCCAGCAGTCCATACTCTTTACCGGCCCCGGGTAGGGTTTATGGCTACACCTTC.

The chain has TRBV30 and TRBJ1-6; D remains unclear. V was cut by 2 bases and J by 7 bases, with 9 bases left in between. The CDR3 is made up of 13 amino acids. Germline V gene lookup returns CDR1 GTSNPN and CDR2 SVGIG (reference sequence). DNA for the CDR3: TGTGCCTGGAGTTTTGGGGAAAATTCACCCCTCCACTTT. Translation: CAWSFGENSPLHF.